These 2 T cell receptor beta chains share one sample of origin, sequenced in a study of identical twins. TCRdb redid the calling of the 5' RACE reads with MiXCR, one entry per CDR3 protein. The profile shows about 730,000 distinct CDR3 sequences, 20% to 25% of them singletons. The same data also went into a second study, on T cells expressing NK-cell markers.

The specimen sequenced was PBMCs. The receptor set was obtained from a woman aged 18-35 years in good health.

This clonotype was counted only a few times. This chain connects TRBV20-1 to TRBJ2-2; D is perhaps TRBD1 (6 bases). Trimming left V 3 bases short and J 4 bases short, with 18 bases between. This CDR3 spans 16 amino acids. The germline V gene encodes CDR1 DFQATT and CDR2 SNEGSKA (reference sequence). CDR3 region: CSASPKGQTLTGELFF. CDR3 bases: TGCAGTGCTAGCCCAAAGGGACAAACCCTCACCGGGGAGCTGTTTTTT.

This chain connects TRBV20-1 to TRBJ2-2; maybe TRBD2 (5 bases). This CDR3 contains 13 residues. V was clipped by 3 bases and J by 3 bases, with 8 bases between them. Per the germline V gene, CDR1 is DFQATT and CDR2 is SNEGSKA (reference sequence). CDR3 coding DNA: TGCAGTGCTAGGGGGAGAGACACCGGGGAGCTGTTTTTT. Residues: CSARGRDTGELFF.